This is a list of T cell receptor beta chains from one sample in a study of cytomegalovirus exposure and HLA in healthy donors. Assay used: immunoSEQ multiplex PCR; TCRdb lists only in-frame clones, some missing. The sample carries some 120,000 clones, roughly 90% recorded once. Sequencing used PBMCs. These receptors were obtained from a woman under 30 in good health and CMV-seronegative. Both conserved end residues are part of each CDR3. A D gene is named only where the DNA matches it firmly. Only part of the rows carry a size: once, few, many, or a class if the clone is expanded.

abundance,v_gene,d_gene,j_gene,CDR3nt,CDR3aa
-,TRBV13,-,TRBJ2-7,TGTGCCAGCAGCGATGGGGCGAGCTCCTACGAGCAGTACTTC,CASSDGASSYEQYF
-,TRBV6-1,TRBD1,TRBJ1-1,TGTGCCAGCAGTCCACGGACAGGGATTGAAGCTTTCTTT,CASSPRTGIEAFF
-,TRBV11-2,-,TRBJ2-7,TGTGCCAGCACCCACTCGAGAGGTCAAGACGAGCAGTACTTC,CASTHSRGQDEQYF
-,TRBV2,-,TRBJ1-1,TGTGCCAGCAGTGAACGACTGCCTTTTTACACTGAAGCTTTCTTT,CASSERLPFYTEAFF
once,TRBV27,-,TRBJ1-2,TGTGCCAGCAGTTTGGGGAGCGACTATGGCTACACCTTC,CASSLGSDYGYTF
once,TRBV6-6,TRBD2,TRBJ2-7,TGTGCCAGCAGTCATTCGGGCGGGGGGGCGATGTACGAGCAGTACTTC,CASSHSGGGAMYEQYF
-,TRBV30,-,TRBJ2-7,TGTGCCTGGAGTACCAATATGGGCAGGGGAACCTACGAGCAGTACTTC,CAWSTNMGRGTYEQYF
-,TRBV6-5,-,TRBJ2-5,TGTGCCAGCAGGAGACATGTTGGCGGGGAGACCCAGTACTTC,CASRRHVGGETQYF
-,TRBV29-1,TRBD2,TRBJ2-5,TGCAGCGTCGCCGGGACTAGCGGGAGTGAGACCCAGTACTTC,CSVAGTSGSETQYF
-,TRBV21-1,-,TRBJ1-3,TGTGCCAGCAGCAAAGCGCTCGGAGATTCTGGAAACACCATATATTTT,CASSKALGDSGNTIYF
-,TRBV11-3,-,TRBJ1-2,TGTGCCAGCAGCTTTGGGAGAAACTATGGCTACACCTTC,CASSFGRNYGYTF
-,TRBV4-1,-,TRBJ2-5,TGCGCCAGCAATAGCCAGGCTAGCGCTCAAGAGACCCAGTACTTC,CASNSQASAQETQYF
few,TRBV4-1,TRBD2,TRBJ2-1,TGCGCCAGCAGCCCTCGGATACTAGCGTCCCTACAGAATGAGCAGTTCTTC,CASSPRILASLQNEQFF
-,TRBV10-3,TRBD1,TRBJ1-3,TGTGCCATAAGGGACAGCTCTGGAAACACCATATATTTT,CAIRDSSGNTIYF
-,TRBV13,TRBD1,TRBJ1-4,TGTGCCAGCAGCCGACAGGGGGAAAAACTGTTTTTT,CASSRQGEKLFF